What follows are 24 T cell receptor beta chains derived from one specimen sequenced in a study of regulatory T cells in long-lasting Graves disease. Time point here: newly diagnosed GD, antithyroid drugs for less than 3 months. After RNA was extracted from PBMCs, the TCR library was made from it. CDR3 regions were amplified by Arm-PCR using iRepertoire HTBI primers to build TCR beta libraries. TCRdb called the multiplex PCR reads again in MiXCR, with one record for every CDR3 protein. The sample comprises approximately 440,000 distinct CDR3 sequences, 15% to 20% of which are singletons, and roughly an eighth rests with the top ten. In addition, the sample was reused for a study of T cells in Graves' hyperthyroidism and ophthalmopathy.

Material: peripheral blood mononuclear cells (PBMCs), obtained at new diagnosis, from a patient treated with antithyroid drugs. The receptors come from a middle-aged man with Graves disease.

This clonotype was counted between two and nine times. The chain carries TRBV6-2 or TRBV6-3 and TRBJ1-5, with D possibly being TRBD1 (5 bases). Germline V gives CDR1 MNHEY, CDR2 SVGEGT. CDR3 size: 15 residues. V lost 7 bases, J lost 1 base, and 14 bases lay in between. CDR3 nucleotide sequence: TGTGCCAGCACCAAAGTGGACAACAGCAATCAGCCCCAGCATTTT. Amino acid sequence: CASTKVDNSNQPQHF.

This sequence joins TRBV19 and TRBJ2-5; weak D call: TRBD2 (6 bases). The CDR3 is 15 residues long. V was clipped by 1 base and J by 2 bases, with 11 bases between them. Germline V gene data show CDR1 as LNHDA and CDR2 as SQIVND (reference sequence). The CDR3 sequence is CASSIATGLQETQYF. The CDR3 DNA reads TGTGCCAGTAGTATAGCGACGGGACTTCAAGAGACCCAGTACTTC. Variable domain in full (rest from reference TRBV19 and TRBJ2-5): DGGITQSPKYLFRKEGQNVTLSCEQNLNHDAMYWYRQDPGQGLRLIYYSQIVNDFQKGDIAEGYSVSREKKESFPLTVTSAQKNPTAFYLCASSIATGLQETQYFGPGTRLLVL.

There are a few counts of this clonotype. V is TRBV30 and J is TRBJ2-1, with D possibly TRBD2 on 6 matching bases. The CDR3 contains 13 residues. Germline loops: CDR1 GTSNPN, CDR2 SVGIG (reference sequence). V lost 8 bases to trimming and J lost 1 base, with 12 bases between them. This CDR3 reads CAESGTSYNEQFF. CDR3 nucleotide sequence: TGTGCCGAGTCCGGGACTTCCTACAATGAGCAGTTCTTC.

This clonotype came up once. The chain employs TRBV12-3 or TRBV12-4 and TRBJ1-2, with D possibly matching TRBD1 (5 bases). V shed 10 bases and J shed 3 bases, with 15 bases lying between them. The CDR3 consists of 13 residues. CDR3 coding DNA: TGTGCCACCAAAACAGAGGGACACTATGGCTACACCTTC. Translating it yields CATKTEGHYGYTF.

The table lists this clonotype with many counts. The chain combines TRBV9 with TRBJ2-5; D is tentatively TRBD1 or TRBD2 (5 bases each). The CDR3 covers 13 residues. Germline CDR1 is SGDLS and CDR2 is YYNGEE. Between the trimmed V and J ends, which lost 3 bases and 1 base, there was a span of 7 bases. The CDR3 protein is CASSEGPQETQYF. The CDR3 bases are TGTGCCAGCAGCGAGGGACCCCAAGAGACCCAGTACTTC.

This clonotype has at least ten counts. The CDR3 DNA follows: TGTGCCAGCAGCGTAGCTCGGGAGGGCCCAGATACGCAGTATTTT. Encoded protein: CASSVAREGPDTQYF. The J gene is TRBJ2-3, the V gene TRBV6-2 or TRBV6-3, with 8 positions matching TRBD2. Germline V gene sequence: CDR1 MNHEY, CDR2 SVGEGT. After removal of 6 bases from V and 4 bases from J, the junction contained 9 bases not matched to a gene. The CDR3 is made up of 15 amino acids.

The chain has TRBV5-1 and TRBJ2-1, with 7 bases fitting TRBD2. Germline V gene lookup returns CDR1 SGHRS and CDR2 YFSETQ. Unmatched junction bases numbered 5, after V lost 0 bases and J lost 5 bases. This CDR3 has 15 residues. DNA for the CDR3: TGCGCCAGCAGCTTGGGGGGGGAGGGGAACAATGAGCAGTTCTTC. It is translated as CASSLGGEGNNEQFF.

This clonotype was picked up many times. The DNA of the CDR3 is TGCAGCGTTGTGGGGACTAGGGGCTGGGAGCAGTTCTTC. This encodes CSVVGTRGWEQFF. This sequence joins TRBV29-1 and TRBJ2-1, with 8 bases identical to TRBD2. V dropped 4 bases and J dropped 10; count of bases not matched to a gene: 9. This CDR3 is 13 amino acids long. The germline V gene has CDR1 SQVTM and CDR2 ANQGSEA.

This clonotype was recorded many times. This chain links TRBV12-3 or TRBV12-4 with TRBJ1-5, with 8 nucleotides matching TRBD1. V trimming: 6 bases; J trimming: 3 bases; junction bases outside the gene matches: 16. CDR3 size: 18 residues. Here the CDR3 DNA reads TGTGCCAGCAGATCCTGGACAGGGCCGAGCGAAATCAATCAGCCCCAGCATTTT. Translated: CASRSWTGPSEINQPQHF.

In its sample, this clonotype was seen many times. This chain connects TRBV24-1 to TRBJ2-3, with TRBD2 as a possible D gene (5 bases). The V end lost 5 bases, the J end lost 2 bases, and 19 bases lay between the germline ends. CDR3 size: 17 residues. Germline-derived CDR1 and CDR2 are KGHDR and SFDVKD. CDR3 DNA sequence: TGTGCCACCAGTGGATTTACAGACGGGATTTTCACAGATACGCAGTATTTT. It specifies CATSGFTDGIFTDTQYF.

The V call is TRBV20-1, the J call TRBJ2-1; 8 bases are a match to TRBD2. The V segment lost 1 base and the J segment 7 bases; nucleotides outside the gene matches: 9. The length of the CDR3 is 15 residues. Germline V CDR1 and CDR2: DFQATT, SNEGSKA (reference sequence). CDR3 DNA sequence: TGCAGTGCTAGAGTCTTTGGCGGGGGGAGGAATGAGCAGTTCTTC. Amino acid sequence: CSARVFGGGRNEQFF.

The CDR3 loop is CASSGRATGELFF. For the CDR3, the DNA is TGTGCCAGCAGCGGCAGGGCCACCGGGGAGCTGTTTTTT. The genes are TRBV6-1 and TRBJ2-2, with D possibly matching TRBD1 (5 bases). This CDR3 is 13 amino acids long. Deletions cut 6 bases from V and 4 bases from J, with 9 bases between. Looked up from germline, CDR1 is MNHNS and CDR2 is SASEGT.

The chain recombines TRBV19 with TRBJ2-3, with 9 nucleotides matching TRBD1. This CDR3 is built from 15 residues. Looked up from germline, CDR1 is LNHDA and CDR2 is SQIVND (reference sequence). V was clipped by 7 bases and J by 3 bases; unmatched bases: 8. The CDR3 DNA reads as TGTGCCAGTACTCAACAGGGGGCGATTACAGATACGCAGTATTTT. Protein product: CASTQQGAITDTQYF.

This clonotype was detected many times. The chain recombines TRBV28 with TRBJ2-4, with TRBD1 as a possible D gene (5 bases). V was clipped by 5 bases and J by 0 bases, with 8 bases between them. The CDR3 is made up of 14 amino acids. Germline V gene data show CDR1 as MDHEN and CDR2 as SYDVKM. In DNA, the CDR3 is TGTGCCAGCAGTCAGGGCCAAGCCAAAAACATTCAGTACTTC. This translates into CASSQGQAKNIQYF.

This chain uses TRBV5-8 with TRBJ1-2; 7 bases line up with TRBD1. The CDR3 runs 17 residues. Unmatched junction bases numbered 12, after V lost 0 bases and J lost 4 bases. The germline V gene has CDR1 SGHTS and CDR2 YDEGEE. CDR3: CASSLGRKQGPVYGYTF. CDR3 nucleotides: TGTGCCAGCAGCTTGGGCCGGAAACAGGGGCCGGTCTATGGCTACACCTTC.

The V and J genes are TRBV11-2 and TRBJ2-5, with TRBD1 identical over 8 bases. Trimming cost V 5 bases and J 3 bases; bases outside gene matches: 5. The germline V gene has CDR1 SGHAT and CDR2 FQNNGV. The CDR3 has 14 residues. CDR3 coding DNA: TGTGCCAGCAGCCCGGACAGGGTAAAAGAGACCCAGTACTTC. Protein product: CASSPDRVKETQYF.

This clonotype was recorded many times. This chain uses TRBV18 with TRBJ2-1; D might be TRBD1 (7 bases). The CDR3 sequence is 16 residues long. Germline CDR1 and CDR2: KGHSH and LQKENI. The V end lost 3 bases, the J end lost 2 bases, and 14 bases lay between the germline ends. The CDR3 sequence is CASSPPAGGTYNEQFF. In DNA, the CDR3 is TGTGCCAGCTCACCCCCGGCAGGGGGGACCTACAATGAGCAGTTCTTC.

This clonotype was seen a handful of times. The chain combines TRBV7-2 with TRBJ2-7; D is uncertain. The V end lost 1 base, the J end lost 2 bases, and 6 bases lay between the germline ends. Germline V lookup: CDR1 SGHTA, CDR2 FQGNSA. The CDR3 covers 13 residues. This chain's CDR3 is CASSLVKAYEQYF. The CDR3 region has the DNA TGTGCCAGCAGCTTAGTAAAGGCCTACGAGCAGTACTTC.

This clonotype was detected a few times. The genes are TRBV3-1 and TRBJ2-1; TRBD2 aligns across 11 bases. The CDR3 is 16 amino acids. In germline, CDR1 is LGHDT, CDR2 YNNKEL (reference sequence). With 6 bases clipped from V and 4 bases from J, the junction kept 8 bases outside the gene matches. CDR3 coding DNA: TGTGCCAGCAGTCTAAGACTAGCGGGACTGTACAATGAGCAGTTCTTC. Translation: CASSLRLAGLYNEQFF.

In its sample, this clonotype was seen a few times. The genes are TRBV29-1 and TRBJ2-6; 11 bases align to TRBD1. The CDR3 consists of 18 residues. The germline gives CDR1 SQVTM, CDR2 ANQGSEA. Losses at the gene ends were 4 bases for V and 2 bases for J; bases not matched to a gene: 10. The CDR3 sequence: CSVAVGQGASTGANVLTF. Here the CDR3 DNA reads TGCAGCGTTGCAGTTGGACAGGGGGCTTCAACTGGGGCCAACGTCCTGACTTTC.

There are many counts of this clonotype. The V and J genes are TRBV6-5 and TRBJ2-7, with unresolved D. Germline values: CDR1 MNHEY, CDR2 SVGAGI. The CDR3 loop spans 16 amino acids. Trimming stripped 0 bases from V and 0 bases from J, with 12 bases between. The CDR3 DNA reads TGTGCCAGCAGTTACTCTTTCGGCTCAAGCTCCTACGAGCAGTACTTC. Translation gives CASSYSFGSSSYEQYF.

The table lists this clonotype with many counts. V usage is TRBV2 and J usage is TRBJ2-2; tentative D call: TRBD1 (6 bases). V was clipped by 9 bases and J by 5 bases, with 16 bases between them. There are 14 residues in the CDR3. Germline assignment: CDR1 SNHLY and CDR2 FYNNEI. This chain's CDR3 is CASTRGSWTGELFF. In DNA form, the CDR3 reads TGTGCCAGTACAAGGGGGAGTTGGACCGGGGAGCTGTTTTTT. Variable domain in full (rest from reference TRBV2 and TRBJ2-2): EPEVTQTPSHQVTQMGQEVILRCVPISNHLYFYWYRQILGQKVEFLVSFYNNEISEKSEIFDDQFSVERPDGSNFTLKIRSTKLEDSAMYFCASTRGSWTGELFFGEGSRLTVL.

In its sample, this clonotype was seen a few times. V usage is TRBV10-3 and J usage is TRBJ2-3; D gene unclear. The CDR3 has 11 residues. Germline CDR1 ENHRY, CDR2 SYGVKD. V was cut by 4 bases and J by 4 bases, with 3 bases left in between. CDR3 region: CAISASDTQYF. The CDR3, as DNA: TGTGCCATCAGTGCCTCAGATACGCAGTATTTT.

Many counts were recorded for this clonotype. The chain has TRBV3-1 and TRBJ2-7; no firm D call. The CDR3 loop spans 12 amino acids. CDR1 LGHDT and CDR2 YNNKEL come from the germline V gene (reference sequence). V was shortened by 7 bases and J by 4 bases, with 11 bases between the two germline ends. In DNA form, the CDR3 reads TGTGCCAGCAACCCAAGGGCTTACGAGCAGTACTTC. Translated: CASNPRAYEQYF.